The next 27 T cell receptor beta chains were all read from a single sample in a study of blood T cell repertoires in COVID-19. The data were produced by immunoSEQ multiplex PCR, yet TCRdb's version contains in-frame clones alone and is incomplete. The table includes over 200,000 clones, less than 90% detected once. Sequencing input: PBMCs or T cells enriched from blood (not recorded which). The receptors originated from a woman aged 45-60 years in a cohort exposed to, infected with or recovered from COVID-19 (not recorded which).

J is TRBJ1-2 and V is TRBV19; TRBD1 matches at 8 bases. Trimming removed 5 bases from V and 5 bases from J; junction bases left unmatched: 10. This CDR3 is 15 amino acids long. Germline V gives CDR1 LNHDA, CDR2 SQIVND (reference sequence). The CDR3 is CASSSPDRGRYGYTF. In DNA, the CDR3 is TGTGCCAGTAGTTCACCCGACAGGGGACGGTATGGCTACACCTTC.

This clone was counted once. The chain joins TRBV9 to TRBJ1-2; 8 positions match TRBD1. Germline V gives CDR1 SGDLS, CDR2 YYNGEE. The CDR3 consists of 15 residues. The trim removed 4 bases at V and 0 bases at J, leaving 5 bases unmatched. This CDR3 reads CASSPRTGTNYGYTF. DNA for the CDR3: TGTGCCAGCAGCCCCCGGACAGGGACTAACTATGGCTACACCTTC. The full variable domain, completed using reference TRBV9 and TRBJ1-2, is DSGVTQTPKHLITATGQRVTLRCSPRSGDLSVYWYQQSLDQGLQFLIQYYNGEERAKGNILERFSAQQFPDLHSELNLSSLELGDSALYFCASSPRTGTNYGYTFGSGTRLTVV.

The chain employs TRBV7-2 and TRBJ1-5; 7 nucleotides align to TRBD1. Germline V CDR1 and CDR2: SGHTA, FQGNSA. With 1 base clipped from V and 1 base from J, the junction kept 4 bases outside the gene matches. The CDR3 is 16 amino acids. CDR3 protein: CASSLGMGQSNQPQHF. Here the CDR3 DNA reads TGTGCCAGCAGCTTAGGTATGGGACAGAGCAATCAGCCCCAGCATTTT.

The chain uses TRBV7-2 and TRBJ2-1; 10 nucleotides agree with TRBD1. CDR1 SGHTA and CDR2 FQGNSA come from the germline V gene. The CDR3 is 15 amino acids. After removal of 4 bases from V and 10 bases from J, the junction contained 10 bases not matched to a gene. As DNA, the CDR3 is TGTGCCAGCAGCTCTTATCCGGGACAGGGGCGGGAGCAGTTCTTC. The encoded protein is CASSSYPGQGREQFF.

The chain has TRBV7-2 and TRBJ2-5; D unresolved. CDR3 length: 15 residues. CDR1 SGHTA and CDR2 FQGNSA come from the germline V gene. V dropped 1 base and J dropped 1 base, with 10 bases sitting between them. The CDR3 sequence: CASSLVGPPQETQYF. In DNA, the CDR3 is TGTGCCAGCAGCTTAGTTGGCCCGCCCCAAGAGACCCAGTACTTC.

V and J are TRBV6-5 and TRBJ1-2; the D is unclear. Germline V gene lookup returns CDR1 MNHEY and CDR2 SVGAGI. CDR3 length equals 14 residues. Trimming took off 1 base at V and 7 bases at J, with 13 bases between the two ends. In DNA, the CDR3 is TGTGCCAGCAGTTACTTGCACAGCTTGGGTGGCTACACCTTC. It encodes CASSYLHSLGGYTF.

The V call is TRBV12-5, the J call TRBJ1-1; 10 bases are a match to TRBD1. The germline CDR1 and CDR2 sequences are LGHNT and FRNRAP. With V trimmed by 0 bases and J by 1 base, 5 bases remained unmatched. The CDR3 is 17 residues long. CDR3 loop: CASGLVRTGGTNTEAFF. The CDR3 DNA is TGTGCTAGTGGTTTGGTAAGGACAGGGGGGACGAACACTGAAGCTTTCTTT. Together with reference TRBV12-5 and TRBJ1-1, the CDR3 gives the full variable domain: DARVTQTPRHKVTEMGQEVTMRCQPILGHNTVFWYRQTMMQGLELLAYFRNRAPLDDSGMPKDRFSAEMPDATLATLKIQPSEPRDSAVYFCASGLVRTGGTNTEAFFGQGTRLTVV.

This clone was found a few times. V and J are TRBV11-2 and TRBJ2-3, with D possibly being TRBD2 (5 bases). The CDR3 runs 18 residues. Trimming took off 4 bases at V and 3 bases at J, with 23 bases between the two ends. Germline loops: CDR1 SGHAT, CDR2 FQNNGV. Here the CDR3 reads CASSSLKLGRGNTDTQYF. For the CDR3, the DNA is TGTGCCAGCAGCTCACTTAAATTGGGTAGAGGGAATACAGATACGCAGTATTTT.

CDR3 sequence reads: CASSRGQSYGYTF. CDR3 nucleotides: TGTGCCAGCAGCAGGGGACAAAGCTATGGCTACACCTTC. The V call is TRBV27, the J call TRBJ1-2, with D tentatively TRBD1 (6 bases). Germline V lookup: CDR1 MNHEY, CDR2 SMNVEV (reference sequence). The CDR3 is 13 residues long. V was cut by 6 bases and J by 4 bases, with 12 bases left in between.

The chain joins TRBV4-1 to TRBJ2-7, with D unclear. CDR3 length: 17 amino acids. V dropped 0 bases and J dropped 3 bases, with 18 bases sitting between them. The germline CDR1 and CDR2 sequences are MGHRA and YSYEKL. CDR3 nucleotide sequence: TGCGCCAGCAGCCAAGATGAGGCAGTCACTACTTACTACGAGCAGTACTTC. Its protein product is CASSQDEAVTTYYEQYF.

The genes are TRBV9 and TRBJ1-2; 8 bases map to TRBD1. The V and J ends lost 0 bases and 3 bases, in that order; junction bases with no gene match: 4. Per the germline V gene, CDR1 is SGDLS and CDR2 is YYNGEE. There are 15 residues in the CDR3. The CDR3 sequence: CASSVAPTGDYGYTF. The CDR3 DNA is TGTGCCAGCAGCGTAGCCCCGACAGGGGACTATGGCTACACCTTC.

This chain joins TRBV10-3 and TRBJ1-2; tentatively, D is TRBD1 (6 bases). The V end lost 6 bases, the J end lost 8 bases, and 10 bases lay between the germline ends. The CDR3 covers 11 residues. In germline, CDR1 is ENHRY, CDR2 SYGVKD. CDR3 in amino acids: CAISQDRGYTF. Written as DNA, the CDR3 is TGTGCCATCAGCCAAGACAGGGGCTACACCTTC.

V gene TRBV13 combines with J gene TRBJ1-2; D ambiguous. This CDR3 spans 12 amino acids. V gave up 5 bases and J gave up 10 bases, with 14 bases separating them. CDR1 is PRHDT and CDR2 is FYEKMQ in the germline V gene (reference sequence). The CDR3 nucleotides read TGTGCCAGCAGCCCCGGATCGCGGGACTACACCTTC. Its protein product is CASSPGSRDYTF.

This chain links TRBV19 with TRBJ2-7; TRBD2 aligns across 7 bases. The germline V gene encodes CDR1 LNHDA and CDR2 SQIVND (reference sequence). This CDR3 comprises 17 residues. The ends lost 2 bases at V and 3 bases at J; junction bases unmatched: 13. The DNA of the CDR3 is TGTGCCAGTAGTATATTCTCTGGCGGGGGAGGATTCTACGAGCAGTACTTC. Translation: CASSIFSGGGGFYEQYF.

The chain uses TRBV3-1 (or the pseudogene TRBV3-2) and TRBJ2-3; TRBD2 agrees at 7 bases. The J segment lost 6 bases and the V segment lost 2 bases, leaving 8 bases of the junction unmatched. The length of the CDR3 is 15 residues. In germline, CDR1 is LGHDT, CDR2 YNNKEL (reference sequence). CDR3 sequence reads: CASSQSPAGEDTQYF. The CDR3 DNA is TGTGCCAGCAGCCAATCCCCGGCGGGGGAGGATACGCAGTATTTT.

The chain uses TRBV7-9 and TRBJ2-6; 8 nucleotides match TRBD1. The CDR3 extends over 15 amino acids. Per the germline V gene, CDR1 is SEHNR and CDR2 is FQNEAQ (reference sequence). Trimming took 4 bases from V and 2 from J; bases not matched to a gene: 1. CDR3 protein: CASSSTGAGANVLTF. Here the CDR3 DNA reads TGTGCCAGCAGCTCGACAGGGGCTGGGGCCAACGTCCTGACTTTC.

This chain connects TRBV2 to TRBJ1-2; D is perhaps TRBD1 (6 bases). This CDR3 region has 10 residues. Trimming cost V 6 bases and J 13 bases, with 12 bases left between them. Per the germline V gene, CDR1 is SNHLY and CDR2 is FYNNEI. The CDR3, as DNA: TGTGCCAGCAGCGCAGGGGCTGCCACCTTC. Translation gives CASSAGAATF.

This rearrangement joins TRBV5-1 to TRBJ2-3, with TRBD1 matching 10 bases. Germline V lookup: CDR1 SGHRS, CDR2 YFSETQ. The V and J ends lost 6 bases and 13 bases, in that order; junction bases with no gene match: 20. This CDR3 region has 16 residues. CDR3 sequence reads: CASKVSGDRGLLGEYF. CDR3 DNA sequence: TGCGCCAGCAAGGTCTCGGGGGACAGGGGCTTACTCGGGGAGTATTTT.

The table lists this clone with a count of one. In DNA, the CDR3 is TGTGCCAGCACAGGGTTCTTACACCAGGCAGGGTATGGCTACACCTTC. This encodes CASTGFLHQAGYGYTF. The chain has TRBV28 and TRBJ1-2; TRBD1 is a possible D gene (5 bases). Germline CDR1 reads MDHEN; CDR2 reads SYDVKM. CDR3 length: 16 residues. V was clipped by 7 bases and J by 5 bases, with 23 bases between them.

The chain has TRBV30 and TRBJ2-7; maybe TRBD2 (5 bases). Germline V lookup: CDR1 GTSNPN, CDR2 SVGIG (reference sequence). This CDR3 contains 13 residues. V shed 4 bases and J shed 0 bases, with 10 bases lying between them. As DNA, the CDR3 is TGTGCCTGGATCGGAGGAAGCTCCTACGAGCAGTACTTC. It yields the protein CAWIGGSSYEQYF.

V gene TRBV7-3 combines with J gene TRBJ1-2; D gene uncertain. Germline loops: CDR1 SGHTA, CDR2 FQGTGA. Trimming took 2 bases from V and 8 from J, leaving 12 bases between them. This CDR3 is built from 13 residues. For the CDR3, the DNA is TGTGCCAGCAGCTTACGTCCCACGGAGGGCTACACCTTC. Translating gives CASSLRPTEGYTF. Filled out from reference TRBV7-3 and TRBJ1-2, the complete variable domain reads GAGVSQTPSNKVTEKGKYVELRCDPISGHTALYWYRQSLGQGPEFLIYFQGTGAADDSGLPNDRFFAVRPEGSVSTLKIQRTERGDSAVYLCASSLRPTEGYTFGSGTRLTVV.

V and J are TRBV5-1 and TRBJ1-3; the D gene is possibly TRBD1 (6 bases). In germline, CDR1 is SGHRS, CDR2 YFSETQ. The CDR3 extends over 17 amino acids. The V end lost 0 bases, the J end lost 0 bases, and 13 bases lay between the germline ends. This CDR3 reads CASSLDFTGSSGNTIYF. CDR3 sequence (DNA): TGCGCCAGCAGCTTGGATTTTACAGGGAGCTCTGGAAACACCATATATTTT.

The J gene is TRBJ2-3, the V gene TRBV6-7; 10 bases fit TRBD2. TRBV6-7 is filed as an ORF, its function uncertain. The V segment lost 8 bases and the J segment 6 bases; nucleotides outside the gene matches: 5. The CDR3 contains 13 residues. CDR3 residues: CASLSAGGDTQYF. CDR3 DNA sequence: TGTGCCAGCCTGTCAGCGGGGGGGGATACGCAGTATTTT.

The rearrangement links TRBV5-1 to TRBJ1-6; possibly TRBD1 for D (5 bases). CDR1 and CDR2 from the germline V gene are SGHRS and YFSETQ. The V and J ends lost 4 bases and 7 bases respectively, with 12 bases between them. This CDR3 comprises 14 residues. CDR3 sequence (DNA): TGCGCCAGCAGCGTGGGGGAGTCGAATTCACCCCTCCACTTT. This codes for CASSVGESNSPLHF.

The chain combines TRBV18 with TRBJ2-2; the match to TRBD2 covers 7 bases. The CDR3 covers 16 residues. The germline gives CDR1 KGHSH, CDR2 LQKENI. Trimming took 2 bases from V and 0 from J; bases not matched to a gene: 3. For the CDR3, the DNA is TGTGCCAGCTCACCATTCCGGGGGGCGAACACCGGGGAGCTGTTTTTT. Translated: CASSPFRGANTGELFF.

The rearrangement joins TRBV6-5 to TRBJ2-7; maybe TRBD1 (5 bases). Germline V gene data show CDR1 as MNHEY and CDR2 as SVGAGI. The CDR3 loop spans 14 amino acids. The V and J ends lost 8 bases and 4 bases respectively, with 18 bases between them. DNA for the CDR3: TGTGCCAGCTATCAGGGCCAAAACTTTTACGAGCAGTACTTC. The encoded protein is CASYQGQNFYEQYF.

This clone was counted only a few times. The chain carries TRBV5-1 and TRBJ1-1, with 10 bases matching TRBD1. The CDR3 runs 14 residues. Germline values: CDR1 SGHRS, CDR2 YFSETQ. With V trimmed by 0 bases and J by 4 bases, 0 bases remained unmatched. The CDR3 DNA reads as TGCGCCAGCAGCTTGGGGACAGGGGGCACTGAAGCTTTCTTT. Encoded protein: CASSLGTGGTEAFF.